This entry lists 3 T cell receptor beta chains sequenced from one sample in a study of cytomegalovirus exposure and HLA in healthy donors. The method was immunoSEQ multiplex PCR; TCRdb's version includes in-frame clones alone and lacks a portion of them. The data contain over 200,000 clones, approximately 88% of them seen just once; the ten biggest clones take up around 15%. The specimen sequenced was PBMCs. All receptors derive from a woman in her thirties in good health and CMV-seropositive.

This chain joins TRBV11-2 and TRBJ2-2; unclear D gene. The germline V gene encodes CDR1 SGHAT and CDR2 FQNNGV. The V end was cut by 5 bases, the J end by 6 bases, with 13 bases between. The CDR3 extends over 14 amino acids. CDR3 bases: TGTGCCAGCAGCCAAGAGGCCTCCCCCGGGGAGCTGTTTTTT. Its translation is CASSQEASPGELFF. Full variable domain (rest looked up from reference TRBV11-2 and TRBJ2-2): EAGVAQSPRYKIIEKRQSVAFWCNPISGHATLYWYQQILGQGPKLLIQFQNNGVVDDSQLPKDRFSAERLKGVDSTLKIQPAKLEDSAVYLCASSQEASPGELFFGEGSRLTVL.

V gene TRBV30 combines with J gene TRBJ1-1; 8 positions match TRBD1. This CDR3 has 19 residues. The J segment lost 0 bases and the V segment lost 2 bases, leaving 17 bases of the junction unmatched. Germline V gives CDR1 GTSNPN, CDR2 SVGIG (reference sequence). The CDR3 sequence: CAWSRKTTGTGVMNTEAFF. The CDR3 DNA reads as TGTGCCTGGAGTCGTAAAACGACCGGGACAGGAGTGATGAACACTGAAGCTTTCTTT.

There are many counts of this clone. This chain links TRBV6-1 with TRBJ2-2, with 11 bases aligning to TRBD1. Germline CDR1 and CDR2: MNHNS and SASEGT. The CDR3 has 15 residues. V lost 5 bases and J lost 6; bases outside the gene matches: 5. CDR3 bases: TGTGCCAGCAGTAGGACAGGGGGCGCTTCCGGGGAGCTGTTTTTT. This sequence encodes CASSRTGGASGELFF.